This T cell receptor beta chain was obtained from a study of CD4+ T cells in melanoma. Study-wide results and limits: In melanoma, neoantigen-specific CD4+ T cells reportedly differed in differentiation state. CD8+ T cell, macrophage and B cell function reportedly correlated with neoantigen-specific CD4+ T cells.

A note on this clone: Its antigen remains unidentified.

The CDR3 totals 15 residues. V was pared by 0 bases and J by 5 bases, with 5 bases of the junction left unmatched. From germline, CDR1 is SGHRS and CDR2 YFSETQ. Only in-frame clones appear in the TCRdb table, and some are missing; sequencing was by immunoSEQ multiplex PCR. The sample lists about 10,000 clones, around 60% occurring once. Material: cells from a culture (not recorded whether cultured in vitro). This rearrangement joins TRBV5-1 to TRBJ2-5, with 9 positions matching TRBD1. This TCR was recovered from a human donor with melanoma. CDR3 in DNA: TGCGCCAGCAGCTTGGCACCTGGACAGGGGGAGACCCAGTACTTC. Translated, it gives CASSLAPGQGETQYF.